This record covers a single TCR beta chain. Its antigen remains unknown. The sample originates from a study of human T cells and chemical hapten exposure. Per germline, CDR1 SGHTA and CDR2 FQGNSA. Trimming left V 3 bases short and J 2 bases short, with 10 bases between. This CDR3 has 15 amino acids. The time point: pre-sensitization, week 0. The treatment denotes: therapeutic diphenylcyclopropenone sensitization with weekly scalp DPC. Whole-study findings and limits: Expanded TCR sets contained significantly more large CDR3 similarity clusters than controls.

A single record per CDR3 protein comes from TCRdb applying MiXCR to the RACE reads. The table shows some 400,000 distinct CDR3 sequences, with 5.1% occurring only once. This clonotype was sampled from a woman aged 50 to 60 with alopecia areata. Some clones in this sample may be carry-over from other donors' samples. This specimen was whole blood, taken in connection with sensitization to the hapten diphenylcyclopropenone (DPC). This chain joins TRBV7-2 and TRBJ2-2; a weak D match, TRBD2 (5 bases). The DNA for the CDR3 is TGTGCCAGCAGCTTTGTTGCGGGTAACACCGGGGAGCTGTTTTTT. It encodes CASSFVAGNTGELFF.